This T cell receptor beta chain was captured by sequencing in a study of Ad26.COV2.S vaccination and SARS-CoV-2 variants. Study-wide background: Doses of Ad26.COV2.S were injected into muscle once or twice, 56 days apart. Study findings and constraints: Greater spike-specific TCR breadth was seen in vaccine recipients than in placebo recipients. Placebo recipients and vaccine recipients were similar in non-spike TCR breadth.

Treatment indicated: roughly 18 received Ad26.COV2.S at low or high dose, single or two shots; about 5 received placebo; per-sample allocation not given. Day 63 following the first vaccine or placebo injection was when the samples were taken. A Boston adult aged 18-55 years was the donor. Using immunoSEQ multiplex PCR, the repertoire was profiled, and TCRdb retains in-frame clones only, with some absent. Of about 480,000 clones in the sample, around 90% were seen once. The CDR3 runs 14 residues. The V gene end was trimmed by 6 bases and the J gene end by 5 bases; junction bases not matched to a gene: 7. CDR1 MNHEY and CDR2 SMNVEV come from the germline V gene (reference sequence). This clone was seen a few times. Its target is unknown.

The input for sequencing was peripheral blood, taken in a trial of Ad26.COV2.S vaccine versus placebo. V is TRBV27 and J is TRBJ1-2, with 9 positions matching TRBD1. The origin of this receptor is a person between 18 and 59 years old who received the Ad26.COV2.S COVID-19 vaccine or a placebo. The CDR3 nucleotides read TGTGCCAGCAGGCCCGGGACAGGGCTATATGGCTACACCTTC. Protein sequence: CASRPGTGLYGYTF.